The 28 T cell receptor beta chains below all came from one sample that was sequenced in a study of CD8+ T cells in alopecia areata (dated by TCRdb to 2016 to 2018). From alopecia areata patients, peripheral blood was collected along with lesional scalp punch biopsies. Receptor amplification or capture employed the immunoSEQ multiplex PCR assay. RNA was extracted from all samples and reverse transcribed into cDNA as template for TCR sequencing. Not all clones reach the TCRdb copy of this immuneACCESS table, which keeps in-frame sequences only. Checked studies attribute under half of the gap to unresolved V genes and leave the rest unexplained. Counted in this sample were 10,000 to 15,000 clones; just over 55% of them appeared once. The ten largest account for 10% to 15% of the sample. The sequenced sample was skin. These TCRs come from a human donor with alopecia areata.

J is TRBJ2-7 and V is TRBV6-5; D could derive from TRBD1 or TRBD2 (5 bases each). The CDR3 is 13 residues long. Germline V gene lookup returns CDR1 MNHEY and CDR2 SVGAGI. V was clipped by 5 bases and J by 13 bases, with 21 bases between them. The CDR3 region is CASSRRDVWAFYF. The CDR3 DNA is TGTGCCAGCAGTCGCCGGGACGTATGGGCCTTCTACTTC.

This chain joins TRBV11-2 and TRBJ1-1; D unresolved. In germline, CDR1 is SGHAT, CDR2 FQNNGV. CDR3 length equals 15 residues. The V gene lost 0 bases and the J gene lost 8 bases, with 16 bases spanning the gap. The CDR3 spells CASSLDLAASTEAFF. The CDR3 DNA sequence: TGTGCCAGCAGCTTAGATCTAGCGGCGAGCACCGAAGCTTTCTTT.

V is TRBV4-1 and J is TRBJ2-5; D is possibly TRBD2 (5 bases). The CDR3 extends over 15 amino acids. V lost 1 base and J 1 base, leaving 10 bases between the germline ends. The germline CDR1 and CDR2 sequences are MGHRA and YSYEKL. The CDR3 coding sequence is TGCGCCAGCAGCCAAGTCGTGGGAGTCCAAGAGACCCAGTACTTC. It encodes CASSQVVGVQETQYF.

The V call is TRBV7-9, the J call TRBJ2-7; 8 positions match TRBD1. V lost 4 bases to trimming and J lost 1 base; unmatched junction nucleotides: 3. The CDR3 is 14 residues long. Germline V gene sequence: CDR1 SEHNR, CDR2 FQNEAQ (reference sequence). The chain's CDR3 is CASSWTGNSYEQYF. Written as DNA, the CDR3 is TGTGCCAGCAGCTGGACAGGGAATTCCTACGAGCAGTACTTC.

V gene TRBV6-1 combines with J gene TRBJ1-1; 9 bases agree with TRBD1. This CDR3 comprises 13 residues. Looked up from germline, CDR1 is MNHNS and CDR2 is SASEGT. Trimming cost V 6 bases and J 7 bases; bases outside gene matches: 6. CDR3 DNA sequence: TGTGCCAGCAGGGGACAGGGCGGTCGTGAAGCTTTCTTT. This gives the protein CASRGQGGREAFF.

The chain carries TRBV7-2 and TRBJ2-2; 7 positions agree with TRBD1. This CDR3 is 14 amino acids long. V was clipped by 4 bases and J by 8 bases; unmatched bases: 7. Per germline, CDR1 SGHTA and CDR2 FQGNSA. The CDR3 DNA reads TGTGCCAGCAGCTCCATGACAGGGAAGGGGGAGCTGTTTTTT. It codes for CASSSMTGKGELFF.

The chain employs TRBV10-2 and TRBJ2-3; weak D call: TRBD1 (6 bases). The CDR3 contains 16 residues. Germline V gives CDR1 WSHSY, CDR2 SAAADI. Trimming removed 6 bases at V and 0 bases at J, with 16 bases between. The CDR3 region has the DNA TGCGCCAGCAGAACCCAGGGGAGTTTTAGCACAGATACGCAGTATTTT. Protein sequence: CASRTQGSFSTDTQYF.

V is TRBV11-2 and J is TRBJ2-4; D is ambiguous. The CDR3 sequence is 13 residues long. Germline V lookup: CDR1 SGHAT, CDR2 FQNNGV. Trimming removed 1 base from V and 5 bases from J, with 6 bases in between. The CDR3 reads CASSLVPQNIQYF. The CDR3 DNA reads TGTGCCAGCAGCTTAGTTCCCCAAAACATTCAGTACTTC. Drawing the rest from reference TRBV11-2 and TRBJ2-4, the complete variable domain is EAGVAQSPRYKIIEKRQSVAFWCNPISGHATLYWYQQILGQGPKLLIQFQNNGVVDDSQLPKDRFSAERLKGVDSTLKIQPAKLEDSAVYLCASSLVPQNIQYFGAGTRLSVL.

This clone was seen only a few times. The rearrangement links TRBV7-9 to TRBJ1-4; D may be TRBD1 (6 bases). CDR1 SEHNR and CDR2 FQNEAQ come from the germline V gene (reference sequence). The CDR3 runs 14 residues. V lost 2 bases and J lost 8, with 12 bases in between. The CDR3 coding sequence is TGTGCCAGCAGCTTAATGGGGGGCAACGAAAAACTGTTTTTT. It codes for CASSLMGGNEKLFF. Full variable domain (missing parts from reference TRBV7-9 and TRBJ1-4): DTGVSQNPRHKITKRGQNVTFRCDPISEHNRLYWYRQTLGQGPEFLTYFQNEAQLEKSRLLSDRFSAERPKGSFSTLEIQRTEQGDSAMYLCASSLMGGNEKLFFGSGTQLSVL.

The table lists this clone with a few counts. V is TRBV7-3 and J is TRBJ2-7; a possible D gene is TRBD2 (6 bases). The CDR3 runs to 14 residues. V lost 2 bases to trimming and J lost 0 bases, with 8 bases between them. CDR1 SGHTA and CDR2 FQGTGA come from the germline V gene. CDR3 nucleotide sequence: TGTGCCAGCAGCTTAGGGGGAGGCTCCTACGAGCAGTACTTC. Translation gives CASSLGGGSYEQYF.

This chain uses TRBV5-1 with TRBJ2-7; 7 positions agree with TRBD1. V dropped 7 bases and J dropped 2; count of bases not matched to a gene: 9. Germline CDR1 and CDR2: SGHRS and YFSETQ. The CDR3 is 14 amino acids. In DNA form, the CDR3 reads TGCGCCAGCCGCGCCCAGGGGACAGCCTACGAGCAGTACTTC. Its translation: CASRAQGTAYEQYF.

The chain has TRBV4-1 and TRBJ2-5; D is unresolved. This CDR3 is built from 13 residues. CDR1 is MGHRA and CDR2 is YSYEKL in the germline V gene. V lost 0 bases to trimming and J lost 5 bases, with 7 bases between them. For the CDR3, the DNA is TGCGCCAGCAGCCAAGAGGCGGAGGAGACCCAGTACTTC. Translation: CASSQEAEETQYF.

The chain has TRBV7-2 and TRBJ2-2; 9 bases map to TRBD2. V shed 0 bases, J shed 7 bases, and the junction held 0 bases outside the gene matches. This CDR3 region has 14 residues. Germline V gene data show CDR1 as SGHTA and CDR2 as FQGNSA. CDR3 coding DNA: TGTGCCAGCAGCTTAGCAGCGGGGGGCGGGGAGCTGTTTTTT. Translation gives CASSLAAGGGELFF.

The chain is built from TRBV6-5 and TRBJ1-2, with D maybe TRBD1 (6 bases). The V gene lost 0 bases and the J gene lost 8 bases, with 13 bases spanning the gap. Germline CDR1 is MNHEY and CDR2 is SVGAGI. This CDR3 is built from 14 residues. The CDR3 here is CASSYSSGAQGYTF. CDR3 nucleotides: TGTGCCAGCAGTTACTCTTCAGGGGCGCAAGGCTACACCTTC.

The chain employs TRBV2 and TRBJ2-7, with 11 bases identical to TRBD2. CDR1 is SNHLY, CDR2 FYNNEI, per germline. This CDR3 has 14 amino acids. The V gene end was trimmed by 6 bases and the J gene end by 2 bases; junction bases not matched to a gene: 3. In DNA form, the CDR3 reads TGTGCCAGCAGAAGACTAGCGGGGCCCTACGAGCAGTACTTC. It yields the protein CASRRLAGPYEQYF.

The chain recombines TRBV5-4 with TRBJ2-3, with D perhaps assigned TRBD1 or TRBD2 (5 bases each). The germline CDR1 and CDR2 sequences are SGHNT and YYREEE (reference sequence). The CDR3 covers 14 residues. V lost 3 bases, J lost 1 base, and 9 bases lay in between. The CDR3 loop reads CASSSGRGTDTQYF. CDR3 in DNA: TGTGCCAGCAGCTCGGGACGGGGCACAGATACGCAGTATTTT.

This sequence joins TRBV6-5 and TRBJ2-1; D is ambiguous. The CDR3 extends over 14 amino acids. Trimming took off 2 bases at V and 3 bases at J, with 8 bases between the two ends. Per germline, CDR1 MNHEY and CDR2 SVGAGI. CDR3 loop: CASSYSQIYNEQFF. The CDR3 DNA is TGTGCCAGCAGTTACAGCCAGATCTACAATGAGCAGTTCTTC.

The chain recombines TRBV27 with TRBJ1-5; D is unresolved. The CDR3 is 13 amino acids. The germline CDR1 and CDR2 sequences are MNHEY and SMNVEV (reference sequence). V was shortened by 2 bases and J by 7 bases, with 9 bases between the two germline ends. The CDR3 DNA sequence: TGTGCCAGCAGTTTAGGCAGAAAGCAGCCCCAGCATTTT. Its translation: CASSLGRKQPQHF.

The chain joins TRBV7-2 to TRBJ2-7; TRBD1 matches 7 bases. This CDR3 is built from 15 residues. Germline loops: CDR1 SGHTA, CDR2 FQGNSA. The V segment lost 5 bases and the J segment 2 bases; nucleotides outside the gene matches: 9. Here the CDR3 reads CASSHNRGPTYEQYF. Here the CDR3 DNA reads TGTGCCAGCAGCCATAACAGGGGCCCGACCTACGAGCAGTACTTC.

This clone was seen a handful of times. The chain links TRBV10-3 to TRBJ2-2; D not resolved. Trimming cost V 6 bases and J 5 bases, with 4 bases left between them. CDR1 ENHRY and CDR2 SYGVKD come from the germline V gene. The CDR3 is 11 amino acids. CDR3: CAISETGELFF. CDR3 bases: TGTGCCATCAGCGAAACCGGGGAGCTGTTTTTT.

In this sample, this clone turned up once. This rearrangement joins TRBV28 to TRBJ2-1; 8 bases map to TRBD2. The junction had 18 bases not matched to a gene; V was cut back by 5 bases and J by 6 bases. CDR1 MDHEN and CDR2 SYDVKM come from the germline V gene. This CDR3 comprises 18 residues. The DNA for the CDR3 is TGTGCCAGCAGTCCTTATACGGGTGCCGGGGGGGCGGGCAATGAGCAGTTCTTC. Protein: CASSPYTGAGGAGNEQFF.

This chain uses TRBV13 with TRBJ2-7, with 8 bases fitting TRBD1. The CDR3 is 18 amino acids. Germline assignment: CDR1 PRHDT and CDR2 FYEKMQ (reference sequence). The V segment lost 0 bases and the J segment 2 bases; nucleotides outside the gene matches: 12. The CDR3 coding sequence is TGTGCCAGCAGCTTAGGCCCGCCCGGCAGGGGGCGCCCCTACGAGCAGTACTTC. This gives the protein CASSLGPPGRGRPYEQYF.

The V gene is TRBV9, the J gene TRBJ2-1; D may be TRBD1 (5 bases). CDR1 is SGDLS and CDR2 is YYNGEE in the germline V gene. The V and J ends lost 8 bases and 7 bases respectively, with 22 bases between them. The CDR3 is made up of 15 amino acids. DNA of the CDR3: TGTGCCAGTTGTCGAGCGCCCTTTGGGGCTAATGAGCAGTTCTTC. It yields the protein CASCRAPFGANEQFF.

This clone was picked up a small number of times. The V gene is TRBV29-1, the J gene TRBJ2-2; TRBD2 aligns across 10 bases. Germline CDR1 is SQVTM and CDR2 is ANQGSEA. V was pared by 7 bases and J by 6 bases, with 8 bases of the junction left unmatched. The CDR3 length is 14 residues. The CDR3 DNA follows: TGCAGCGCCAGAGCGGGAGGGCGGGCCGGGGAGCTGTTTTTT. This sequence encodes CSARAGGRAGELFF.

V and J are TRBV4-2 and TRBJ2-3; perhaps TRBD2 as D (6 bases). Germline V CDR1 and CDR2: LGHNA, YNFKEQ. The V gene lost 0 bases and the J gene lost 0 bases, with 10 bases spanning the gap. The CDR3 has 16 residues. DNA of the CDR3: TGTGCCAGCAGCCAAGACGGGGGAGGCAGCACAGATACGCAGTATTTT. It codes for CASSQDGGGSTDTQYF.

The rearrangement uses TRBV5-6 and TRBJ2-5; a possible D gene is TRBD2 (5 bases). The germline V gene has CDR1 SGHDT and CDR2 YYEEEE. V was trimmed by 0 bases and J by 4 bases, leaving 10 bases between them. The CDR3 length is 14 residues. CDR3 protein: CASSLGISGETQYF. DNA for the CDR3: TGTGCCAGCAGCTTGGGGATCAGCGGAGAGACCCAGTACTTC.

This chain joins TRBV6-5 and TRBJ2-1; D is possibly TRBD2 (5 bases). The V end lost 6 bases, the J end lost 1 base, and 10 bases lay between the germline ends. The length of the CDR3 is 14 residues. The V gene's germline CDR1 is MNHEY and CDR2 SVGAGI. CDR3 residues: CASSPRRSYNEQFF. The CDR3 region has the DNA TGTGCCAGCAGCCCCAGGAGGTCCTACAATGAGCAGTTCTTC.

This clone was seen only a few times. The V call is TRBV29-1, the J call TRBJ2-7; D is possibly TRBD1 (6 bases). Germline V lookup: CDR1 SQVTM, CDR2 ANQGSEA. V was shortened by 5 bases and J by 0 bases, with 14 bases between the two germline ends. The length of the CDR3 is 14 residues. The CDR3 coding sequence is TGCAGCGTTACAGGCGAGGACAGCTCCTACGAGCAGTACTTC. It is translated as CSVTGEDSSYEQYF.